Presented here are 3 T cell receptor beta chains from one specimen sequenced in a study of early T cells in non-severe SARS-CoV-2 infection. Each CDR3 protein gets one entry after TCRdb re-called the 5' RACE reads with MiXCR. This table holds fewer than 40,000 distinct CDR3 sequences, roughly 4.2% found once. Sequencing used whole blood. Source of these receptors: an adult who was a healthcare worker with PCR-confirmed SARS-CoV-2 infection or an uninfected control (not recorded which).

This clonotype was seen many times. This chain joins TRBV7-7 and TRBJ2-1; D not resolved. V was pared by 2 bases and J by 5 bases, with 7 bases between. Germline assignment: CDR1 SSHAT and CDR2 FNYEAQ (reference sequence). CDR3 length equals 13 residues. The CDR3 coding sequence is TGTGCCAGCAGCTTACAGCAGCACAATGAGCAGTTCTTC. Protein: CASSLQQHNEQFF.

This clonotype appeared many times. The chain combines TRBV28 with TRBJ2-1; D might be TRBD1 (6 bases). The CDR3 has 13 amino acids. The germline gives CDR1 MDHEN, CDR2 SYDVKM. V was shortened by 8 bases and J by 6 bases, with 14 bases between the two germline ends. As DNA, the CDR3 is TGTGCCAGCCGTGAAGACAGGCCCAATGAGCAGTTCTTC. The encoded protein is CASREDRPNEQFF.

This clonotype was detected a few times. The rearrangement uses TRBV7-3 and TRBJ2-5; 7 bases are shared with TRBD1. Looked up from germline, CDR1 is SGHTA and CDR2 is FQGTGA. J gave up 4 bases and V 4 bases, and 9 bases lay outside the gene matches. The CDR3 is 15 residues long. As DNA, the CDR3 is TGTGCCAGCAGCTCCGGGACAGCGATGGGAGAGACCCAGTACTTC. Its translation: CASSSGTAMGETQYF. Combining the CDR3 with reference TRBV7-3 and TRBJ2-5 gives the whole variable domain GAGVSQTPSNKVTEKGKYVELRCDPISGHTALYWYRQSLGQGPEFLIYFQGTGAADDSGLPNDRFFAVRPEGSVSTLKIQRTERGDSAVYLCASSSGTAMGETQYFGPGTRLLVL.